These T cell receptor beta chains were read from a single sample in a study of CD8 T cells in Susac syndrome. TCRdb re-called the immunoSEQ multiplex PCR reads with MiXCR, one entry per CDR3 protein. The repertoire consists of almost 450,000 distinct CDR3 sequences, with 85% to 90% occurring once and the leading ten covering 0.12%. What was sequenced was CD8+ T cells from PBMCs. The source is a human donor with multiple sclerosis. CDR3s include the opening cysteine and the closing phenylalanine or tryptophan. A D gene is named only where the DNA matches it firmly. A clone size is listed for some rows: how often the clone was seen (once, few, many), or a class if it is expanded.

>16|TRBD1|TRBV11-2|NA|TRBJ1-4
TGTGCCAGCAGCTGGACGGGACAGGAAGTTTTGGAAAAACTGTTTTTT
CASSWTGQEVLEKLFF
>14|TRBD1|TRBV7-6|few|TRBJ1-1
TGTGCCAGCAGCTTAACGACAGGGTTCACTGAAGCTTTCTTT
CASSLTTGFTEAFF
>11|NA|TRBV29-1|NA|TRBJ2-2
TGCAGCGTTACAGGGACCGGGGAGCTGTTTTTT
CSVTGTGELFF
>15|TRBD2|TRBV5-1|NA|TRBJ2-7
TGCGCCAGCAGCGAGACTAGCGGGAGTTACTACGAGCAGTACTTC
CASSETSGSYYEQYF
>15|NA|TRBV18|once|TRBJ1-1
TGTGCCAGCTCACCACCGGTCGGAGGGCTAACTGAAGCTTTCTTT
CASSPPVGGLTEAFF
>13|NA|TRBV20-1|NA|TRBJ2-1
TGCAGTGCTCCCGGGACCGACTACAATGAGCAGTTCTTC
CSAPGTDYNEQFF
>15|NA|TRBV4-1|NA|TRBJ2-6
TGCGCCAGCAGCCAGTTGGGCTCTGGGGCCAACGTCCTGACTTTC
CASSQLGSGANVLTF
>15|NA|TRBV2|NA|TRBJ1-5
TGTGCCAGCAGTGACCCAGGGTATAGCAATCAGCCCCAGCATTTT
CASSDPGYSNQPQHF
>11|NA|TRBV11-2|NA|TRBJ2-1
TGTGCCAGCAGCTGGAGCCGTGAGCAGTTCTTC
CASSWSREQFF
>13|NA|TRBV20-1|NA|TRBJ2-1
TGCAGTGCTAGAGACTCCGCATACAATGAGCAGTTCTTC
CSARDSAYNEQFF
>17|TRBD2|TRBV10-2|NA|TRBJ2-3
TGCGCCAGCAGTGAGGGCGGGGGGGCTTTGAGCACAGATACGCAGTATTTT
CASSEGGGALSTDTQYF
>15|TRBD1|TRBV7-9|NA|TRBJ2-7
TGTGCCAGCAACAGCGGGGACAGGGACATCTACGAGCAGTACTTC
CASNSGDRDIYEQYF
>14|TRBD1|TRBV12-3/TRBV12-4|NA|TRBJ2-4
TGTGCCAGCAGTTTAGCAGGGGGCGAAAACATTCAGTACTTC
CASSLAGGENIQYF
>12|NA|TRBV5-1|NA|TRBJ1-1
TGCGCCAGCAGCGGGGAAAGCACTGAAGCTTTCTTT
CASSGESTEAFF
>17|TRBD1|TRBV29-1|once|TRBJ2-3
TGCAGCGTTGGTCCCCTGCCGGGACAGGCTAGCCCAGATACGCAGTATTTT
CSVGPLPGQASPDTQYF
>15|NA|TRBV6-1|NA|TRBJ2-3
TGTGCCAGCCGCCAAACACGGATGTACACAGATACGCAGTATTTT
CASRQTRMYTDTQYF
>14|NA|TRBV7-9|NA|TRBJ2-3
TGTGCCAGCAGCTGGGAAGGACGGTTTAATACGCAGTATTTT
CASSWEGRFNTQYF
>14|NA|TRBV27|NA|TRBJ2-2
TGTGCCAGCACTCAGACAGTCTACACCGGGGAGCTGTTTTTT
CASTQTVYTGELFF
>16|TRBD1|TRBV5-1|NA|TRBJ2-3
TGCGCCAGCAGCAACAGAGGACAGGGCGTCACAGATACGCAGTATTTT
CASSNRGQGVTDTQYF
>15|NA|TRBV27|NA|TRBJ2-7
TGTGCCAGCAGTTCCTCCGGGACGGTATACTACGAGCAGTACTTC
CASSSSGTVYYEQYF
>14|NA|TRBV7-6|NA|TRBJ2-7
TGTGCCAGCAGCCTAGAAGCCGGAACCTCCGAGCAGTACTTC
CASSLEAGTSEQYF
>12|NA|TRBV6-5|NA|TRBJ1-1
TGTGCCAGCAGTAACGACGGGCATGAAGCTTTCTTT
CASSNDGHEAFF
>14|TRBD1|TRBV2|NA|TRBJ2-1
TGTGCCAGCATCGGGGGACAGGGTTACAATGAGCAGTTCTTC
CASIGGQGYNEQFF
>13|NA|TRBV27|NA|TRBJ1-1
TGTGCCATCGGGGGGGGGATTGGCACTGAAGCTTTCTTT
CAIGGGIGTEAFF
>21|NA|TRBV6-2/TRBV6-3|NA|TRBJ2-1
TGTGCCAGCAGTTATGTGATCACCCCGCCTCTGGGTGTGGGCTCCTACAATGAGCAGTTCTTC
CASSYVITPPLGVGSYNEQFF
>12|NA|TRBV6-5|NA|TRBJ2-1
TGTGCCAGCGGCTTCGCCCGGGGGGAGCAGTTCTTC
CASGFARGEQFF
>13|NA|TRBV6-2/TRBV6-3|NA|TRBJ2-2
TGTGCCAGCAGTTCGGCCCTCACCGGGGAGCTGTTTTTT
CASSSALTGELFF
>14|NA|TRBV7-9|NA|TRBJ2-1
TGTGCCAGCAGCTTCGGCCAATTTTACAATGAGCAGTTCTTC
CASSFGQFYNEQFF
>14|NA|TRBV30|NA|TRBJ2-7
TGTGCCTGGAGTGTCCGGGGGATTCCCTACGAGCAGTACTTC
CAWSVRGIPYEQYF
>16|NA|TRBV6-1|NA|TRBJ2-1
TGTGCCAGCAGACCTTTCTCCGGGGCCGATAACAATGAGCAGTTCTTC
CASRPFSGADNNEQFF
>19|NA|TRBV5-1|NA|TRBJ1-3
TGCGCCAGCAGCTTGCTTGGGGTTTTTAGTGGCAGTTCTGGAAACACCATATATTTT
CASSLLGVFSGSSGNTIYF
>16|TRBD1|TRBV27|NA|TRBJ1-6
TGTGCCAGCAGTTCACGGGGACAGTTACCGATTTCACCCCTCCACTTT
CASSSRGQLPISPLHF
>13|NA|TRBV3-1|few|TRBJ2-7
TGTGCCAGCAGCCAAGAGATGGGGTACGAGCAGTACTTC
CASSQEMGYEQYF
>14|NA|TRBV30|NA|TRBJ2-2
TGTGCCTGGGTTAGAGGGGTTCAAACCGGGGAGCTGTTTTTT
CAWVRGVQTGELFF
>12|NA|TRBV29-1|NA|TRBJ2-7
TGCAGCGTCCTAACAGGGCCCTACGAGCAGTACTTC
CSVLTGPYEQYF
>16|TRBD1|TRBV28|NA|TRBJ1-1
TGTGCCAGCAGTCCCCCGGCGGACAGGGTGAACACTGAAGCTTTCTTT
CASSPPADRVNTEAFF
>16|TRBD2|TRBV20-1|NA|TRBJ2-1
TGCAGTGCTAGAGATCCACTAGCGGCTCATTACAATGAGCAGTTCTTC
CSARDPLAAHYNEQFF
>14|TRBD2|TRBV27|few|TRBJ2-1
TGTGCCAGTAGACGACTAGCGGGATACAATGAGCAGTTCTTC
CASRRLAGYNEQFF
>11|NA|TRBV5-1|NA|TRBJ2-7
TGCGCCAGCAGCGGGGGACACGAGCAGTACTTC
CASSGGHEQYF
>11|NA|TRBV5-6|NA|TRBJ2-7
TGTGCCAGCAGCTTTTCCAGCGAGCAGTACTTC
CASSFSSEQYF
>13|NA|TRBV7-2|NA|TRBJ1-1
TGTGCCAGCAGGCCAGGGTTTTACACTGAAGCTTTCTTT
CASRPGFYTEAFF
>14|NA|TRBV30|NA|TRBJ2-2
TGTGCCTGGAGTGTAGTGAGTGAGTCCGGGGAGCTGTTTTTT
CAWSVVSESGELFF